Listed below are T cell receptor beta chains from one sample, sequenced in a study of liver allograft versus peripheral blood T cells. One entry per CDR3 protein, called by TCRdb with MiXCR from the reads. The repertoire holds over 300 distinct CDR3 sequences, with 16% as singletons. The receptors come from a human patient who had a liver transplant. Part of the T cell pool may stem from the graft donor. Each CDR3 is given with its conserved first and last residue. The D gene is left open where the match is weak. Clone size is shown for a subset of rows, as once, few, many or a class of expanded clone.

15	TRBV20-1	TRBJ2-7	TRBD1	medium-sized	CSVDQPGTGTYGQYF	TGCAGTGTTGATCAACCCGGGACAGGGACTTACGGGCAGTACTTC
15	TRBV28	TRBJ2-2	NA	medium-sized	CASTFGGGETGELFF	TGTGCCAGCACCTTCGGAGGAGGGGAGACCGGGGAGCTGTTTTTT
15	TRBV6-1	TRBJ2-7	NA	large	CASSGRGQGPYEQYF	TGTGCCAGCAGTGGGCGAGGGCAGGGACCTTACGAGCAGTACTTC
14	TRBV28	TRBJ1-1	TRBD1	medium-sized	CASPPGTENTEAFF	TGTGCCAGCCCCCCCGGGACAGAGAACACTGAAGCTTTCTTT
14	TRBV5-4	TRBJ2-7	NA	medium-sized	CASSLAQFGAGEYF	TGTGCCAGCAGCTTGGCCCAATTCGGTGCAGGGGAGTACTTC
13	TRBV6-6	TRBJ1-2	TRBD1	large	CASSPPQGHGYTF	TGTGCCAGCAGTCCCCCACAGGGGCATGGCTACACCTTC
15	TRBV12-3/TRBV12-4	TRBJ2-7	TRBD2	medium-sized	CASSHPPSGSYEQYF	TGTGCCAGCAGCCACCCCCCCAGCGGGAGTTACGAGCAGTACTTC
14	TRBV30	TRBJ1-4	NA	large	CAWSVSGLGEKLFF	TGTGCCTGGAGTGTGTCAGGGTTAGGAGAAAAACTGTTTTTT
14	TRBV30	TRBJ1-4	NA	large	CAWSVTKANEKLFF	TGTGCCTGGAGTGTAACTAAGGCTAATGAAAAACTGTTTTTT
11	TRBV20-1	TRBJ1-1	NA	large	CSAPLGTEAFF	TGCAGTGCTCCGCTAGGGACTGAAGCTTTCTTT
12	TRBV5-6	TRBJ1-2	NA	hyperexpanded	CASSHALYGYTF	TGTGCCAGCAGCCACGCTCTCTATGGCTACACCTTC
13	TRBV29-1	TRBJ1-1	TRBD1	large	CSVEAEQGTEAFF	TGCAGCGTTGAAGCCGAACAGGGGACAGAAGCTTTCTTT
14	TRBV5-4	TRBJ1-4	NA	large	CASSPQGSNEKLFF	TGTGCCAGCAGTCCCCAGGGGTCTAATGAAAAACTGTTTTTT
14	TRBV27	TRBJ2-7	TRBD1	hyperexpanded	CASNQGAGSYEQYF	TGTGCCAGCAACCAGGGGGCCGGCTCCTACGAGCAGTACTTC
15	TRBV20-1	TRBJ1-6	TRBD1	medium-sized	CSASGQGGDNSPLHF	TGCAGTGCTAGCGGACAGGGCGGGGATAATTCACCCCTCCACTTT
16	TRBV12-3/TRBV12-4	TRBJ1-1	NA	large	CASSSPETGAFTEAFF	TGTGCCAGCAGTTCACCGGAAACCGGGGCGTTCACTGAAGCTTTCTTT
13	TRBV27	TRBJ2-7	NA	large	CASSLSYRDEQYF	TGTGCCAGCAGTTTATCGTACAGGGATGAGCAGTACTTC
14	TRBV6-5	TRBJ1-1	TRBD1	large	CASKTGLTNTEAFF	TGTGCCAGCAAGACAGGGTTGACGAACACTGAAGCTTTCTTT
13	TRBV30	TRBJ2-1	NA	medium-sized	CAWSVGNYNEQFF	TGTGCCTGGAGTGTTGGCAACTACAATGAGCAGTTCTTC
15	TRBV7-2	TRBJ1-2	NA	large	CASSKQWSENYGYTF	TGTGCCAGCAGTAAACAGTGGTCCGAGAACTATGGCTACACCTTC
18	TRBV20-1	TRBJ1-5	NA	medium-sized	CSARFAQGDLSGNQPQHF	TGCAGTGCCCGGTTCGCACAGGGTGACTTGTCCGGCAATCAGCCCCAGCATTTT
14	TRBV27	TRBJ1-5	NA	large	CASSSQYSNQPQHF	TGTGCCAGCAGTTCGCAGTATAGCAATCAGCCCCAGCATTTT
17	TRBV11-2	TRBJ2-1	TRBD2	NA	CASSPREGGTSVKEQFF	TGTGCCAGCAGCCCACGTGAAGGTGGGACTAGCGTGAAAGAGCAGTTCTTC